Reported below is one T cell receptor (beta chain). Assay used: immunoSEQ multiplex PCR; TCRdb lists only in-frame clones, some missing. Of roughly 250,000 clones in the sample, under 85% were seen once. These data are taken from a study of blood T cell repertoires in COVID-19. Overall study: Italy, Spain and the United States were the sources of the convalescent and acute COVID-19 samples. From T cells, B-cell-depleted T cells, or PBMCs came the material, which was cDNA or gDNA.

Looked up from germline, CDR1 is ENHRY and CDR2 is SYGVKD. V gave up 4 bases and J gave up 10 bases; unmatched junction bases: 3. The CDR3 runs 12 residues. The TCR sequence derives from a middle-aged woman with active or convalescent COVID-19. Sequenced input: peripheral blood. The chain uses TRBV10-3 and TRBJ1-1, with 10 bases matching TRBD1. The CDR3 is CAISGDRGRAFF. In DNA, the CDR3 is TGTGCCATCAGTGGGGACAGGGGAAGAGCTTTCTTT.